These 15 T cell receptor beta chains were all obtained from the same sample, sequenced in a study of cytomegalovirus exposure and HLA in healthy donors. The PCR used 60 Vbeta and 13 Jbeta primers. TCRdb's copy holds only in-frame clones and misses some; the assay was immunoSEQ multiplex PCR. The data show 150,000 to 170,000 clones, 65% to 75% seen once. Specimen: PBMCs. The receptors shown here come from a man younger than 35 in good health and CMV-seronegative.

This clone has a single count. V gene TRBV12-5 combines with J gene TRBJ1-1; TRBD1 is a possible D gene (6 bases). CDR1 LGHNT and CDR2 FRNRAP come from the germline V gene. The CDR3 is made up of 16 amino acids. V lost 1 base and J lost 4, with 16 bases in between. CDR3 DNA sequence: TGTGCTAGTGGTTTGGACCTAACAGGGAGGGCCACTGAAGCTTTCTTT. It yields the protein CASGLDLTGRATEAFF.

This clone was recorded only once. The chain uses TRBV11-2 and TRBJ1-5; D perhaps matches TRBD1 (6 bases). The CDR3 length is 17 residues. With 5 bases removed from V and 0 bases from J, the gap between germline ends came to 17 bases. CDR1 SGHAT and CDR2 FQNNGV come from the germline V gene. The CDR3 region has the DNA TGTGCCAGCAGCGCTCCGACAGGTTGTCTTAGCAATCAGCCCCAGCATTTT. Amino acids: CASSAPTGCLSNQPQHF.

The V gene is TRBV2, the J gene TRBJ2-2, with 9 bases lining up with TRBD1. The CDR3 is 14 amino acids. V dropped 6 bases and J dropped 9; count of bases not matched to a gene: 8. The germline gives CDR1 SNHLY, CDR2 FYNNEI. CDR3 DNA sequence: TGTGCCAGCAGGGGGACAGGGATGGTCCGGGAGCTGTTTTTT. It codes for CASRGTGMVRELFF. Supplemented by reference TRBV2 and TRBJ2-2, the full variable domain reads EPEVTQTPSHQVTQMGQEVILRCVPISNHLYFYWYRQILGQKVEFLVSFYNNEISEKSEIFDDQFSVERPDGSNFTLKIRSTKLEDSAMYFCASRGTGMVRELFFGEGSRLTVL.

The chain carries TRBV11-2 and TRBJ1-1; possibly TRBD1 for D (5 bases). V lost 2 bases to trimming and J lost 7 bases, with 11 bases between them. The CDR3 runs 13 residues. Germline CDR1 and CDR2: SGHAT and FQNNGV. The CDR3 protein is CASSLQGRGEAFF. The CDR3 coding sequence is TGTGCCAGCAGCTTACAGGGAAGAGGTGAAGCTTTCTTT.

This chain connects TRBV5-1 to TRBJ1-1; 8 bases fit TRBD1. Germline CDR1 is SGHRS and CDR2 is YFSETQ. The CDR3 loop spans 18 amino acids. Trimming at V came to 3 bases and at J to 5 bases, leaving 18 bases not matched to a gene. The CDR3 loop is CASSSANRGTGGRTEAFF. CDR3 sequence (DNA): TGCGCCAGCAGCTCGGCAAATAGGGGGACAGGAGGGAGAACTGAAGCTTTCTTT.

The chain recombines TRBV6-5 with TRBJ2-1, with D perhaps matching TRBD1 (5 bases). Germline V CDR1 and CDR2: MNHEY, SVGAGI. CDR3 length equals 15 residues. The V end was cut by 4 bases, the J end by 2 bases, with 12 bases between. The CDR3 region has the DNA TGTGCCAGCAGTTCGGACACCCCAACCTACAATGAGCAGTTCTTC. As protein: CASSSDTPTYNEQFF.

The chain has TRBV28 and TRBJ2-2, with D unresolved. Germline-derived CDR1 and CDR2 are MDHEN and SYDVKM. The CDR3 spans 20 residues. V was trimmed by 1 base and J by 0 bases, leaving 21 bases between them. CDR3 nucleotide sequence: TGTGCCAGCAGTTTATATCCCCTCCGTGACACCCTCGCGAACACCGGGGAGCTGTTTTTT. Amino acids: CASSLYPLRDTLANTGELFF. Based on the CDR3 plus reference TRBV28 and TRBJ2-2, the full variable domain is DVKVTQSSRYLVKRTGEKVFLECVQDMDHENMFWYRQDPGLGLRLIYFSYDVKMKEKGDIPEGYSVSREKKERFSLILESASTNQTSMYLCASSLYPLRDTLANTGELFFGEGSRLTVL.

This chain links TRBV9 with TRBJ2-1; 10 positions match TRBD1. With 4 bases clipped from V and 9 bases from J, the junction kept 19 bases outside the gene matches. The germline V gene has CDR1 SGDLS and CDR2 YYNGEE. The CDR3 length is 18 residues. The chain's CDR3 is CASSPSLNDRGHLGEQFF. CDR3 sequence (DNA): TGTGCCAGCAGCCCCTCCCTCAATGACAGGGGGCATTTGGGTGAGCAGTTCTTC.

The chain employs TRBV29-1 and TRBJ2-1; D perhaps matches TRBD2 (6 bases). The CDR3 loop spans 10 amino acids. Trimming shortened V by 3 bases and J by 15 bases, and 12 bases separated the two germline ends. Germline V gene sequence: CDR1 SQVTM, CDR2 ANQGSEA. CDR3 protein: CSVDGEVPFF. The DNA of the CDR3 is TGCAGCGTTGACGGGGAGGTTCCGTTCTTC.

This rearrangement joins TRBV4-2 to TRBJ2-2; D might be TRBD2 (6 bases). CDR1 is LGHNA, CDR2 YNFKEQ, per germline. The V and J ends lost 5 bases and 4 bases respectively, with 14 bases between them. The length of the CDR3 is 15 residues. In DNA, the CDR3 is TGTGCCAGCAGCTTGGAAGGGAGGATCACCGGGGAGCTGTTTTTT. It is translated as CASSLEGRITGELFF.

This rearrangement joins TRBV28 to TRBJ2-3, with 13 bases aligning to TRBD2. V trimming: 5 bases; J trimming: 4 bases; junction bases outside the gene matches: 0. Germline V lookup: CDR1 MDHEN, CDR2 SYDVKM. This CDR3 has 14 amino acids. CDR3 sequence reads: CASSTSGGADTQYF. CDR3 DNA: TGTGCCAGCAGTACTAGCGGGGGGGCAGATACGCAGTATTTT.

The rearrangement joins TRBV28 to TRBJ1-1, with 10 nucleotides matching TRBD1. This CDR3 comprises 16 residues. With V trimmed by 7 bases and J by 5 bases, 13 bases remained unmatched. CDR1 MDHEN and CDR2 SYDVKM come from the germline V gene. Here the CDR3 DNA reads TGTGCCAGCAATAACGTGACAGGGGGCGGCTGGACTGAAGCTTTCTTT. Amino acid sequence: CASNNVTGGGWTEAFF.

The chain recombines TRBV6-6 with TRBJ2-7, with 11 bases fitting TRBD2. With 7 bases clipped from V and 4 bases from J, the junction kept 6 bases outside the gene matches. There are 14 residues in the CDR3. Looked up from germline, CDR1 is MNHNY and CDR2 is SVGAGI (reference sequence). The CDR3 coding sequence is TGTGCCAGCAACCTTAGCGGGGGGGCTTACGAGCAGTACTTC. It is translated as CASNLSGGAYEQYF.

The chain has TRBV5-1 and TRBJ2-7; D is perhaps TRBD1 (6 bases). The V gene lost 5 bases and the J gene lost 2 bases, with 11 bases spanning the gap. Germline CDR1 and CDR2: SGHRS and YFSETQ. The CDR3 runs 13 residues. CDR3 DNA: TGCGCCAGCAGGCCCACAGGGCCCTACGAGCAGTACTTC. It codes for CASRPTGPYEQYF.

This rearrangement joins TRBV27 to TRBJ1-5, with 12 bases fitting TRBD1. Trimming cost V 4 bases and J 6 bases; bases outside gene matches: 7. CDR3 size: 16 residues. CDR1 is MNHEY and CDR2 is SMNVEV in the germline V gene (reference sequence). The CDR3 bases are TGTGCCAGCAGTTCGGGGACAGGGGGCGTTAGTCAGCCCCAGCATTTT. Translated: CASSSGTGGVSQPQHF.